This note documents a single T cell receptor beta chain sequence. Its antigen target is currently unknown. No much larger clonotype is one base removed from it; base qualities were not supplied. CDR1 SNHLY and CDR2 FYNNEI were looked up in the germline V gene. The CDR3 holds 16 amino acids from the cysteine to the phenylalanine. Only CDR3 DNA is held: 48 bases, read in frame from base 1. The germline V end is reduced by 8 bases and the J end by 1 base; junction bases left unmatched: 9. TCRbeta CDR3 regions were amplified from genomic DNA using the immunoSEQ Assay, a bias-controlled multiplex PCR. In the source study's methods: The number of nucleated cells in each sample was estimated from the amplification of reference gene primers within the assay. To quantify the absolute abundance of each unique TCRbeta CDR3 rearrangement, sequence reads were collapsed and filtered. For each sample, productive Simpson clonality was calculated as the square root of Simpson's diversity index over productive rearrangements. TCRdb stores this immuneACCESS table with in-frame sequences only. Part of the clones is absent; in the studies checked, under half of the shortfall reflects unresolved V genes, and no reason is known for the rest. The V and J calls and clone size are taken from that table; D and trimming were inferred from the DNA. The sample table shows 200,000 to 250,000 clones, and more than 80% are seen once. The ten largest clones capture under 2% of the sample.

This record belongs to a study of blood T cell repertoires in COVID-19 (dated by TCRdb to the early 2020s). About the study as a whole: Samples from collaborators originated in the United States, Italy and Spain and spanned both the acute and convalescent phases of COVID-19. Samples came from the ongoing ImmuneRACE study (first 160 participants) plus 1,254 subjects from 6 global collaborators. The prospective study material was composed of cDNA or gDNA derived from T cells, B-cell-depleted T cells, or PBMCs. Where available, HLA class I and class II types were obtained from metadata supplied by the sample provider rather than from assay-based typing. The sample metadata nearly always contained a de-identified subject ID, COVID-19 status, age in years and sex. The dataset comprised deeply sampled blood TCRbeta repertoires from subjects exposed to, actively infected with, or recovered from COVID-19. The repertoires were released in a freely available public database intended as a resource for research on the immune response to SARS-CoV-2. General findings and caveats noted by the study authors: The amount of clinical and demographic metadata varied by source and participant and was provided uncurated.

Participants in the prospective study were aged roughly 18 to 89 years, lived in 24 United States geographic areas, and enrolled through a virtual design. In the prospective study, participants were assigned to cohorts based on the clinical history participants reported in a screening survey and a study questionnaire. ImmuneRACE Cohort 3 recovered participants were defined by two consecutive negative NP/OP PCR tests, healthcare professional clearance, or symptom resolution. Mobile phlebotomists in the prospective study collected whole blood, serum and a nasopharyngeal or oropharyngeal swab from every participant. Prospective study participants could optionally give additional blood draws and questionnaires over a 2-month period. Blood samples from the prospective study were shipped frozen or at room temperature prior to DNA extraction.

The chain is made from TRBV2 and TRBJ2-2; 8 nucleotides in the junction match TRBD1. Input material: PBMCs or T cells enriched from blood (not recorded which). The TCR originated in a man in his sixties who had recovered from COVID-19. CDR3 protein: CASLGTGTGNTGELFF. The DNA sequence follows: TGTGCCAGCCTGGGTACGGGGACAGGGAACACCGGGGAGCTGTTTTTT.